This T cell receptor (beta chain) appears in the sequencing data of a study of regulatory T cells in long-lasting Graves disease. Study-wide points: Clonotypes that were public and shared totalled a few thousand in persistent patients versus 800 to 1,000 in new patients.

Stated time point: newly diagnosed GD, antithyroid drugs for less than 3 months. PBMC-derived RNA was used for the TCR library. This clonotype was seen ten or more times. What it binds is unknown. The germline CDR1 and CDR2 sequences are DFQATT and SNEGSKA (reference sequence). The V segment lost 5 bases and the J segment 5 bases; nucleotides outside the gene matches: 12. The CDR3 runs to 15 residues. Through Arm-PCR of CDR3 regions and iRepertoire HTBI primers, TCR beta libraries were built. MiXCR, run by TCRdb on the multiplex PCR reads, gives a single entry per CDR3 protein. This table has 400,000 to 500,000 distinct CDR3 sequences, about a sixth appearing once. The sample was also linked to a second study, of T cells in Graves' hyperthyroidism and ophthalmopathy. This second study notes: Diagnosis rested on symptoms, serum thyroxine and TRAb, thyroid ultrasound, and orbital computed tomography. In the first-round RT-PCR of the TCR CDR3, the HTBI primer set was used.

Sequenced material: peripheral blood mononuclear cells (PBMCs), taken at new diagnosis, from a patient treated with antithyroid drugs. The TCR originated in a woman under 40 with Graves disease. The rearrangement joins TRBV20-1 to TRBJ2-1, with TRBD2 identical over 7 bases. This CDR3 is CSARIAGPLDNEQFF. The CDR3 nucleotides are TGCAGTGCTCGTATAGCGGGTCCTCTCGACAATGAGCAGTTCTTC.